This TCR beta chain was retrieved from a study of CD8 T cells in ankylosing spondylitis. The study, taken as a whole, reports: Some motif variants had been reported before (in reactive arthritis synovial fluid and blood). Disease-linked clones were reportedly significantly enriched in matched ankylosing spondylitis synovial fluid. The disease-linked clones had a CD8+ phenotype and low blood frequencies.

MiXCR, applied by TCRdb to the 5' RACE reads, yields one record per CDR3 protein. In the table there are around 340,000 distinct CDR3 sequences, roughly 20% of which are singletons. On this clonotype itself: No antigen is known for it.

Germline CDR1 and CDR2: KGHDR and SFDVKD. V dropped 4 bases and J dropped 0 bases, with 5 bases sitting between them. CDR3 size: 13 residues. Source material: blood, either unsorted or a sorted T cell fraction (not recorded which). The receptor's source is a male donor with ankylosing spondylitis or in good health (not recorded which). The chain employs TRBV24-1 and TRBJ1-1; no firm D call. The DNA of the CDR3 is TGTGCCACCAGTGACCTTTTGAACACTGAAGCTTTCTTT. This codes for CATSDLLNTEAFF.